In its sample, the clone carrying this T cell receptor (beta chain) was seen many times. Its antigen is as yet unknown. The CDR3 sequence is 15 residues long. V lost 2 bases and J 2 bases, leaving 14 bases between the germline ends. Germline CDR1 and CDR2: SGHDT and YYEEEE. The sample comes from a study of T-cell reconstitution after alpha-beta-depleted transplantation in children. Findings of the study overall: A year had passed since transplant, and T-cell counts and diversity by then came mostly from newly produced T cells. By about two months after transplant, alpha-beta T cells reportedly arose from several hundred graft clones that had expanded. Some patients' high day-60 TCRbeta diversity was attributed to recipient cells surviving conditioning.

Unique molecular identifiers were used to barcode this TCRbeta library. MiXCR was run by TCRdb on the PCR reads, yielding one entry per CDR3 protein. This sample carries a few hundred thousand distinct CDR3 sequences, 5.5% to 7% of them seen once, and the ten largest clones take just over 5.5%. The sample consisted of PBMCs, taken before TCRalphabeta/CD19-depleted stem cell transplant. The receptor comes from a boy aged 2-15 years with acute lymphoblastic leukemia, due to receive a stem cell transplant. The chain couples TRBV5-6 to TRBJ2-7; D is possibly TRBD1 (6 bases). The CDR3 DNA reads as TGTGCCAGCAGCTTTTCAGGGGTCGGGGCCTACGAGCAGTACTTC. It specifies CASSFSGVGAYEQYF.